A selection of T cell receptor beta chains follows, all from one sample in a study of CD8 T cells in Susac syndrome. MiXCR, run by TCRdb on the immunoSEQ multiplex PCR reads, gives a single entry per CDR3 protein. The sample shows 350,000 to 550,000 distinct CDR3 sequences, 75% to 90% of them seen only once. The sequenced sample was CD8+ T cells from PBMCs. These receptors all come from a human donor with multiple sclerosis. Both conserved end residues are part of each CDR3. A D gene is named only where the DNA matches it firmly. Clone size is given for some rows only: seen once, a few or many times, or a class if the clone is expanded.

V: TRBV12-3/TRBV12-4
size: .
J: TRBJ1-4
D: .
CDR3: CASSFPGRGEKLFF
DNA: TGTGCCAGCAGTTTCCCAGGCCGGGGTGAAAAACTGTTTTTT

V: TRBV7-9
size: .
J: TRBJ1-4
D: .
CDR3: CASSLEVFEKLFF
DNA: TGTGCCAGCAGCTTAGAGGTGTTTGAAAAACTGTTTTTT

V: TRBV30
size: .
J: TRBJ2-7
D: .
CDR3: CAWSSGQGGGEQYF
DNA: TGTGCCTGGAGTTCGGGGCAGGGAGGGGGCGAGCAGTACTTC

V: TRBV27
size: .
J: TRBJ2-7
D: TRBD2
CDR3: CASSPTSGESSYEQYF
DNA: TGTGCCAGCAGTCCGACTAGCGGGGAGAGCTCCTACGAGCAGTACTTC

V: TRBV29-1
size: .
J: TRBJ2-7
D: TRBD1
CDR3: CSVELRRQGYSYEQYF
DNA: TGCAGCGTTGAGCTGCGGCGACAGGGGTACTCCTACGAGCAGTACTTC

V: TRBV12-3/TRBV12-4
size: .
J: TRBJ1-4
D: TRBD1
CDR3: CASSLEDREEKLFF
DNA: TGTGCCAGCAGTTTAGAGGACAGGGAAGAAAAACTGTTTTTT

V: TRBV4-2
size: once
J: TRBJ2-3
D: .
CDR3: CASSQDRTGVGTDTQYF
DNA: TGTGCCAGCAGCCAAGATAGGACGGGAGTTGGGACAGATACGCAGTATTTT

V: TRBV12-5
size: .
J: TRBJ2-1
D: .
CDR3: CASGLAAGPFMDEQFF
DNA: TGTGCTAGTGGACTGGCGGCGGGACCCTTTATGGATGAGCAGTTCTTC

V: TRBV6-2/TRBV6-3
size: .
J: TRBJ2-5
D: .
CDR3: CASSPGEETQYF
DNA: TGTGCCAGCTCCCCCGGGGAAGAGACCCAGTACTTC

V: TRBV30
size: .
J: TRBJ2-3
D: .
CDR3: CAWTGGRGSTDTQYF
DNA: TGTGCCTGGACAGGCGGGCGGGGTAGCACAGATACGCAGTATTTT

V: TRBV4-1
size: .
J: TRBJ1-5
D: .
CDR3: CASSQEGAGDHQPQHF
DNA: TGCGCCAGCAGCCAAGAGGGTGCCGGGGATCATCAGCCCCAGCATTTT

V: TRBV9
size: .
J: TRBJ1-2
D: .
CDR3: CASSGAPGGDYGYTF
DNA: TGTGCCAGCAGCGGAGCCCCGGGGGGGGACTATGGCTACACCTTC

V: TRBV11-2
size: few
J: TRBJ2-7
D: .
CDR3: CASSLGSTTYEQYF
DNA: TGTGCCAGCAGCTTGGGCAGTACTACCTACGAGCAGTACTTC

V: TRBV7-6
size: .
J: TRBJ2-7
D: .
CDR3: CASSLGTGMVYEQYF
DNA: TGTGCCAGCAGCTTAGGGACGGGCATGGTCTACGAGCAGTACTTC

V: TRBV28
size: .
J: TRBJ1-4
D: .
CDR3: CASTARGAVNEKLFF
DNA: TGTGCCAGCACCGCAAGGGGCGCAGTTAATGAAAAACTGTTTTTT

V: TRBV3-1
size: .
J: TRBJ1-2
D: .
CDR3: CASSQDLERANYGYTF
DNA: TGTGCCAGCAGCCAAGACCTCGAAAGAGCTAACTATGGCTACACCTTC

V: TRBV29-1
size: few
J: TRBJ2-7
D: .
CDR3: CSVEGFTAGGTYEQYF
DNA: TGCAGCGTTGAAGGATTTACAGCCGGTGGGACCTACGAGCAGTACTTC

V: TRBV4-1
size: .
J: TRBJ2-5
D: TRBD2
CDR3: CASSQEFSGSDGTQYF
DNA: TGCGCCAGCAGCCAAGAATTTAGCGGGAGTGACGGGACCCAGTACTTC

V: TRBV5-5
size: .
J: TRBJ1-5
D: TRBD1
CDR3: CASSFRDREYSNQPQHF
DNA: TGTGCCAGCAGCTTCCGGGACAGGGAGTATAGCAATCAGCCCCAGCATTTT

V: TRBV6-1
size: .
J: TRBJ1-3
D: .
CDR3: CASMSFLGTSGNTIYF
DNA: TGTGCCAGCATGAGTTTTCTCGGCACCTCTGGAAACACCATATATTTT

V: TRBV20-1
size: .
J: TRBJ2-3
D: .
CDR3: CSASGMVNREFYTDTQYF
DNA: TGCAGTGCTAGTGGTATGGTGAACAGGGAATTCTACACAGATACGCAGTATTTT

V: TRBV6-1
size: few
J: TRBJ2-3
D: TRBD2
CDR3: CASSPGTSGGAVDTQYF
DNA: TGTGCCAGCAGTCCTGGGACTAGCGGGGGGGCGGTAGATACGCAGTATTTT

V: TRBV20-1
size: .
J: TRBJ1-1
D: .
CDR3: CSAKRQGETEPFF
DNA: TGCAGTGCTAAGCGGCAGGGAGAAACTGAACCTTTCTTT

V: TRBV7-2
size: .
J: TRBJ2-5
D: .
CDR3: CASSLVGGPETQYF
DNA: TGTGCCAGCAGCTTAGTTGGGGGTCCGGAGACCCAGTACTTC

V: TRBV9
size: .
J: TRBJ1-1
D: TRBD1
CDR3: CASNPTGGRTEAFF
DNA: TGTGCCAGCAACCCCACAGGGGGCCGCACTGAAGCTTTCTTT

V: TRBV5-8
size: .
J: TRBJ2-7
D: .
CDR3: CASSGKTDSYEQYF
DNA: TGTGCCAGCAGCGGTAAGACAGATTCCTACGAGCAGTACTTC

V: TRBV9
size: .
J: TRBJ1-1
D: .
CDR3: CASSPDGDPLSGTEAFF
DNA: TGTGCCAGCAGCCCCGATGGGGATCCCCTCAGCGGCACTGAAGCTTTCTTT

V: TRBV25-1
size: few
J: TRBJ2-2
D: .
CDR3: CASSEYRDTGELFF
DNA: TGTGCCAGCAGTGAATATCGCGACACCGGGGAGCTGTTTTTT

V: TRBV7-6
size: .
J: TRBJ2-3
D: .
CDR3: CASSLGGSGTQYF
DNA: TGTGCCAGCAGCTTAGGCGGGTCTGGAACGCAGTATTTT

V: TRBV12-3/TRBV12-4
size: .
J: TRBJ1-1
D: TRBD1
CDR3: CASSWTGPQRKHTEAFF
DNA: TGTGCCAGCAGTTGGACAGGGCCCCAACGCAAGCACACTGAAGCTTTCTTT

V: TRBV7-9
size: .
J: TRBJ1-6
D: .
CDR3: CASSSGLMNSPLHF
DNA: TGTGCCAGCAGCTCGGGACTCATGAATTCACCCCTCCACTTT

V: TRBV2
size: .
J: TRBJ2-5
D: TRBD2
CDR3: CASSELPGGETQYF
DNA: TGTGCCAGCAGCGAACTCCCGGGGGGAGAGACCCAGTACTTC

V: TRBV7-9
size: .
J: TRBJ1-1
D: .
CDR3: CASSLNGNGEMNTEAFF
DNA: TGTGCCAGCAGCTTAAATGGGAACGGCGAAATGAACACTGAAGCTTTCTTT

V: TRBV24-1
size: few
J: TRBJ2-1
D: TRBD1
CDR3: CATRGQGNEQFF
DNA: TGTGCCACCAGGGGACAGGGGAATGAGCAGTTCTTC

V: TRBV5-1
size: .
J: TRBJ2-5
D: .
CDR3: CASSWNREYQETQYF
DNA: TGCGCCAGCAGCTGGAACCGGGAGTACCAAGAGACCCAGTACTTC

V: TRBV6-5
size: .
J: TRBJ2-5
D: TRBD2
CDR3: CASSYDERGMYQETQYF
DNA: TGTGCCAGCAGTTATGATGAGCGGGGGATGTACCAAGAGACCCAGTACTTC

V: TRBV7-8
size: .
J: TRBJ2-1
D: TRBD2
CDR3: CASTPGLRSVTEQFF
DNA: TGTGCCAGCACCCCGGGACTACGGTCCGTTACTGAGCAGTTCTTC

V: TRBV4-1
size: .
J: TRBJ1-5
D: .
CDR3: CASSQDPAGNSNQPQHF
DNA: TGCGCCAGCAGCCAAGATCCGGCAGGGAATAGCAATCAGCCCCAGCATTTT

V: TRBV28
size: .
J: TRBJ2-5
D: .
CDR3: CASSKTGTAYQETQYF
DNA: TGTGCCAGCAGTAAAACAGGGACGGCGTACCAAGAGACCCAGTACTTC

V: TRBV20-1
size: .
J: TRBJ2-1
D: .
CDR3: CSARDPGVAEGYEQFF
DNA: TGCAGTGCTAGAGATCCCGGGGTAGCGGAGGGCTATGAGCAGTTCTTC

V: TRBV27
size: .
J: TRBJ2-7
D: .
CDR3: CASSPNPWGEQYF
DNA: TGTGCCAGCAGCCCCAACCCATGGGGCGAGCAGTACTTC

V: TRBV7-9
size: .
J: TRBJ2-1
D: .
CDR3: CASSPPGWAVDEQFF
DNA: TGTGCCAGCAGCCCCCCCGGGTGGGCCGTGGATGAGCAGTTCTTC

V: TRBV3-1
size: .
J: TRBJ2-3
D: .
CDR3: CASSQEGGPPDTQYF
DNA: TGTGCCAGCAGCCAAGAGGGGGGCCCACCAGATACGCAGTATTTT